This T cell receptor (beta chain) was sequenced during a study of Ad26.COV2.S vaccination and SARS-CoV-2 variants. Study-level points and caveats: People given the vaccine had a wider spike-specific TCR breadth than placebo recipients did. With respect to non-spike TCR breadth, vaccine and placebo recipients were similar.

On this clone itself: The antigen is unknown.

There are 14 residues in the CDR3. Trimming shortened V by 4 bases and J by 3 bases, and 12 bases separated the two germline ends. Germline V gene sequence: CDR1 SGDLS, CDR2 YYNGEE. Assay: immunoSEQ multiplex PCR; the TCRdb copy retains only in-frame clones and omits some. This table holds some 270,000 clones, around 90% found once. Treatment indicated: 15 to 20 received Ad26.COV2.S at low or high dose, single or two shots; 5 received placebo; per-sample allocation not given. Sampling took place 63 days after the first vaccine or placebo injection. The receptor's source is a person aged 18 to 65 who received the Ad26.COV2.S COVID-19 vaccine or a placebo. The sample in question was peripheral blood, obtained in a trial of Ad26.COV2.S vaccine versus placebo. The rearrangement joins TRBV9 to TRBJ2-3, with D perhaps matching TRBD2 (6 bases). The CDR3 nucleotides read TGTGCCAGCAGCCCTCGACTAGTAACAGATACGCAGTATTTT. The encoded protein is CASSPRLVTDTQYF.